These T cell receptor beta chains were read from a single sample in a study of neoadjuvant anti-PD-1 for oral cavity cancer. Assay used: immunoSEQ multiplex PCR; TCRdb lists only in-frame clones, some missing. Of thousands of clones listed, 60% to 75% are singletons. The sample was PBMCs, taken after nivolumab (anti-PD-1) treatment. All receptors derive from a person between 40 and 79 years old with oral cavity squamous cell carcinoma. The CDR3 runs from the conserved cysteine through the conserved F or W. D genes are given only for firm matches. Rows may omit the clone size; those that give it use once, few, many or a size class.

>TRBJ2-1|TRBV9|15|-|-
CASSPSGTAGNEQFF
TGTGCCAGCAGCCCGTCCGGGACGGCTGGCAATGAGCAGTTCTTC
>TRBJ1-4|TRBV28|15|-|TRBD1
CASSARGLANEKLFF
TGTGCCAGCAGTGCCAGGGGGCTGGCTAATGAAAAACTGTTTTTT
>TRBJ1-3|TRBV2|11|-|-
CASSASSTIYF
TGTGCCAGCAGTGCCTCTAGCACCATATATTTT
>TRBJ1-2|TRBV10-3|12|-|TRBD1
CAITRDRVRYTF
TGTGCCATCACCCGGGACAGGGTGCGCTACACCTTC
>TRBJ2-7|TRBV6-1|14|once|-
CASSEQADSYEQYF
TGTGCCAGCAGTGAACAGGCGGACTCCTACGAGCAGTACTTC
>TRBJ1-5|TRBV15|14|-|-
CATSNRHSNQPQHF
TGTGCCACCAGCAACAGGCATAGCAATCAGCCCCAGCATTTT
>TRBJ2-1|TRBV9|18|-|-
CASSVGGNVWRGNNEQFF
TGTGCCAGCAGCGTAGGAGGGAACGTGTGGCGGGGAAACAATGAGCAGTTCTTC
>TRBJ1-2|TRBV5-4|13|-|-
CASSLERVSGYTF
TGTGCCAGCAGCTTGGAGCGGGTTTCTGGCTACACCTTC
>TRBJ1-4|TRBV5-8|16|-|-
CASSIGTQAANEKLFF
TGTGCCAGCAGCATAGGGACCCAAGCCGCTAATGAAAAACTGTTTTTT
>TRBJ2-1|TRBV10-2|15|-|-
CASRYQQSSYNEQFF
TGCGCCAGCAGATACCAGCAGAGCTCCTACAATGAGCAGTTCTTC
>TRBJ2-7|TRBV15|13|-|-
CATSRDFGDSTYF
TGTGCCACCAGCAGAGATTTCGGGGACTCGACCTACTTC
>TRBJ2-7|TRBV19|12|-|TRBD2
CASSTGLAEQYF
TGTGCCAGTAGTACTGGACTAGCTGAGCAGTACTTC
>TRBJ2-3|TRBV15|15|-|-
CATSREYGGRVTQYF
TGTGCCACCAGCAGAGAATACGGGGGCCGGGTTACGCAGTATTTT
>TRBJ1-2|TRBV7-2|14|-|-
CASSLVQETYGYTF
TGTGCCAGCAGCTTAGTCCAGGAAACATATGGCTACACCTTC
>TRBJ1-4|TRBV19|15|-|-
CASSIGGRSDEKLFF
TGTGCCAGTAGTATCGGGGGGAGATCGGATGAAAAACTGTTTTTT
>TRBJ2-5|TRBV25-1|11|few|-
CASSHRETQYF
TGTGCCAGCAGTCACCGGGAGACCCAGTACTTC
>TRBJ2-7|TRBV6-6|11|few|-
CASSSAYEQYF
TGTGCCAGCAGTTCGGCGTACGAGCAGTACTTC
>TRBJ2-2|TRBV6-1|16|few|-
CASSEVGGLVTGELFF
TGTGCCAGCAGTGAAGTGGGGGGGCTCGTGACCGGGGAGCTGTTTTTT
>TRBJ2-1|TRBV4-3|14|-|TRBD1
CASSQRQGGNEQFF
TGCGCCAGCAGCCAACGACAGGGGGGGAATGAGCAGTTCTTC
>TRBJ1-6|TRBV6-5|15|-|TRBD1
CASSFGTAYNSPLHF
TGTGCCAGCAGTTTCGGGACAGCCTATAATTCACCCCTCCACTTT
>TRBJ2-2|TRBV29-1|13|-|TRBD2
CSVGLAGVGELFF
TGCAGCGTGGGACTAGCGGGGGTCGGGGAGCTGTTTTTT
>TRBJ2-2|TRBV4-1|17|-|TRBD2
CASSQDPRGGYTGELFF
TGCGCCAGCAGCCAAGATCCCCGGGGGGGTTACACCGGGGAGCTGTTTTTT
>TRBJ2-5|TRBV19|12|once|-
CASRDGRETQYF
TGTGCCAGCCGGGACGGCAGGGAGACCCAGTACTTC
>TRBJ2-7|TRBV6-5|14|-|TRBD1
CASSRGTALYEQYF
TGTGCCAGCAGCAGGGGGACAGCACTCTACGAGCAGTACTTC
>TRBJ1-1|TRBV5-1|15|-|-
CASSGNTGTTGEAFF
TGCGCCAGCAGCGGGAACACCGGGACAACGGGTGAAGCTTTCTTT
>TRBJ2-1|TRBV29-1|15|-|-
CSVEPAGSSYNEQFF
TGCAGCGTTGAACCGGCAGGGAGCTCCTACAATGAGCAGTTCTTC
>TRBJ1-3|TRBV2|13|-|-
CASSAGSENTIYF
TGTGCCAGCAGTGCAGGGTCGGAAAACACCATATATTTT
>TRBJ1-1|TRBV10-3|13|-|TRBD1
CATSRDRDREAFF
TGTGCCACCTCCCGGGACAGGGACCGTGAAGCTTTCTTT
>TRBJ2-7|TRBV5-6|14|-|TRBD1
CASSLNRGSYEQYF
TGTGCCAGCAGCTTGAACAGGGGGTCCTACGAGCAGTACTTC
>TRBJ1-6|TRBV5-1|14|-|-
CASSSETYNSPLHF
TGCGCCAGCAGCTCAGAGACCTATAATTCACCCCTCCACTTT
>TRBJ1-5|TRBV2|15|once|-
CASSEARGSNQPQHF
TGTGCCAGCAGTGAAGCCAGGGGAAGCAATCAGCCCCAGCATTTT